One and the same sample provided the 20 T cell receptor beta chains below, sequenced in a study of blood T cell repertoires in COVID-19. This table comes from immunoSEQ multiplex PCR, and its TCRdb copy is limited to in-frame clones, with some not included. The sample comprises about 200,000 clones, 75% to 95% of which are singletons, and roughly 0.56% rests with the top ten. Sequencing input: peripheral blood. Receptors were obtained from a man between 45 and 60 years old with acute or convalescent COVID-19.

The genes are TRBV4-1 and TRBJ2-5; perhaps TRBD1 as D (6 bases). Germline V CDR1 and CDR2: MGHRA, YSYEKL. V lost 1 base, J lost 3 bases, and 15 bases lay in between. This CDR3 contains 16 residues. The CDR3 spells CASSQVPSGTKETQYF. The CDR3, as DNA: TGCGCCAGCAGCCAAGTGCCCTCCGGGACAAAAGAGACCCAGTACTTC.

The chain is built from TRBV4-2 and TRBJ1-6; maybe TRBD1 (6 bases). V dropped 0 bases and J dropped 8 bases, with 11 bases sitting between them. Germline CDR1 LGHNA, CDR2 YNFKEQ. This CDR3 contains 15 residues. CDR3 nucleotide sequence: TGTGCCAGCAGCCAAGAAATCAGGGGAGATTCACCCCTCCACTTT. Its protein is CASSQEIRGDSPLHF.

V usage is TRBV3-1 (or the pseudogene TRBV3-2) and J usage is TRBJ1-4; no firm D call. The CDR3 covers 13 residues. Germline CDR1 LGHDT, CDR2 YNNKEL (reference sequence). V gave up 1 base and J gave up 5 bases, with 5 bases separating them. The CDR3 DNA follows: TGTGCCAGCAGCCAAGGCGGGAATGAAAAACTGTTTTTT. Residues: CASSQGGNEKLFF.

The genes are TRBV12-3 or TRBV12-4 and TRBJ1-5, with D possibly TRBD1 on 5 matching bases. The CDR3 is made up of 11 amino acids. V dropped 5 bases and J dropped 15 bases, with 14 bases sitting between them. CDR3 DNA: TGTGCCAGCAGTGGCGGGGCTGATCGGCATTTT. Its translation is CASSGGADRHF.

The chain recombines TRBV9 with TRBJ2-1, with TRBD2 matching over 8 bases. Germline CDR1 reads SGDLS; CDR2 reads YYNGEE. The CDR3 runs to 15 residues. J lost 3 bases, V lost 0 bases, and 2 bases had no gene match. CDR3 sequence: CASSVGGGYYNEQFF. The CDR3 coding sequence is TGTGCCAGCAGCGTAGGCGGGGGGTACTACAATGAGCAGTTCTTC.

This clone was counted a few times. This chain connects TRBV19 to TRBJ1-5, with D tentatively TRBD1 (6 bases). Trimming removed 5 bases at V and 2 bases at J, with 16 bases between. The CDR3 totals 16 residues. Germline CDR1 is LNHDA and CDR2 is SQIVND (reference sequence). The CDR3 loop is CASSPLGGGGNQPQHF. DNA for the CDR3: TGTGCCAGTAGTCCACTTGGCGGGGGCGGCAATCAGCCCCAGCATTTT.

The chain recombines TRBV3-1 (or the pseudogene TRBV3-2) with TRBJ1-2, with D uncertain. Trimming removed 6 bases at V and 6 bases at J, with 14 bases between. The germline gives CDR1 LGHDT, CDR2 YNNKEL (reference sequence). CDR3 length: 13 amino acids. In DNA, the CDR3 is TGTGCCAGCAGTCCAGGAGGTATACATGGCTACACCTTC. Amino acids: CASSPGGIHGYTF.

The chain uses TRBV4-3 and TRBJ1-2; 8 nucleotides align to TRBD1. The CDR3 has 17 amino acids. Germline loops: CDR1 LGHNA, CDR2 YSLEER. Losses at the gene ends were 0 bases for V and 4 bases for J; bases not matched to a gene: 10. The CDR3 DNA reads as TGCGCCAGCAGCCAAGATTGGAGGACAGGGATCGTCTATGGCTACACCTTC. Its translation is CASSQDWRTGIVYGYTF.

V and J are TRBV10-3 and TRBJ2-7; D possibly corresponds to TRBD1 (6 bases). Per the germline V gene, CDR1 is ENHRY and CDR2 is SYGVKD. The CDR3 extends over 12 amino acids. V was pared by 10 bases and J by 2 bases, with 12 bases between. The CDR3: CATRDNPYEQYF. CDR3 nucleotides: TGTGCCACTCGGGACAACCCCTACGAGCAGTACTTC.

The V and J genes are TRBV14 and TRBJ2-7, with a weak D call TRBD2 (6 bases). CDR1 SGHDN and CDR2 FVKESK come from the germline V gene. Trimming pared 0 bases from V and 7 bases from J, leaving 22 bases between. The CDR3 has 17 residues. In DNA, the CDR3 is TGTGCCAGCAGCCAAGAAGGGAGGAAACAGTTAAGTAGGGAGCAGTACTTC. It yields the protein CASSQEGRKQLSREQYF.

This rearrangement joins TRBV27 to TRBJ2-1; D might be TRBD2 (6 bases). The CDR3 extends over 14 amino acids. Trimming shortened V by 7 bases and J by 0 bases, and 10 bases separated the two germline ends. Germline V gene lookup returns CDR1 MNHEY and CDR2 SMNVEV (reference sequence). The CDR3 here is CASTAGSSYNEQFF. For the CDR3, the DNA is TGTGCCAGCACCGCGGGAAGCTCCTACAATGAGCAGTTCTTC.

The J gene is TRBJ1-6, the V gene TRBV19; 12 bases align to TRBD1. With V trimmed by 4 bases and J by 8 bases, 9 bases remained unmatched. Germline CDR1 and CDR2: LNHDA and SQIVND (reference sequence). This CDR3 is 17 amino acids long. The CDR3 DNA follows: TGTGCCAGTAGTAAGGCGGGACAGGGGGCGGCTGATTCACCCCTCCACTTT. It is translated as CASSKAGQGAADSPLHF.

This clone was seen only once. The chain has TRBV27 and TRBJ2-2; no definite D call. Looked up from germline, CDR1 is MNHEY and CDR2 is SMNVEV (reference sequence). Trimming pared 1 base from V and 7 bases from J, leaving 4 bases between. CDR3 size: 12 residues. The CDR3 here is CASSLYGGELFF. Written as DNA, the CDR3 is TGTGCCAGCAGTTTATACGGCGGGGAGCTGTTTTTT.

The chain is built from TRBV15 and TRBJ2-1; 11 bases align to TRBD2. The J segment lost 4 bases and the V segment lost 0 bases, leaving 14 bases of the junction unmatched. The germline CDR1 and CDR2 sequences are LNHNV and YYDKDF (reference sequence). The CDR3 contains 20 residues. The CDR3 DNA is TGTGCCACCAGCAGAGATATTGCCCAGGGAGGGACTAGCGGATACAATGAGCAGTTCTTC. Translating it yields CATSRDIAQGGTSGYNEQFF.

CDR3 sequence (DNA): TGTGCCAGCATGGCCCCGAGAGGAGGGAGGGCCTCGTTCGAGCAGTACTTC. Encoded protein: CASMAPRGGRASFEQYF. V gene TRBV28 combines with J gene TRBJ2-7, with 7 bases aligning to TRBD2. CDR1 is MDHEN and CDR2 is SYDVKM in the germline V gene. This CDR3 spans 17 amino acids. With V trimmed by 7 bases and J by 6 bases, 21 bases remained unmatched.

The chain combines TRBV11-2 with TRBJ2-7; D may be TRBD1 (5 bases). In germline, CDR1 is SGHAT, CDR2 FQNNGV. CDR3 length: 14 amino acids. Trimming shortened V by 1 base and J by 0 bases, and 7 bases separated the two germline ends. The DNA of the CDR3 is TGTGCCAGCAGCTTAGCGGACATCTCCTACGAGCAGTACTTC. This translates into CASSLADISYEQYF.

The chain uses TRBV5-1 and TRBJ1-6; 7 bases fit TRBD1. Looked up from germline, CDR1 is SGHRS and CDR2 is YFSETQ. The CDR3 extends over 17 amino acids. J gave up 3 bases and V 2 bases, and 8 bases lay outside the gene matches. The CDR3 nucleotides read TGCGCCAGCAGCTTTGAGTCGGGGACAGACTATAATTCACCCCTCCACTTT. It is translated as CASSFESGTDYNSPLHF.

This rearrangement joins TRBV12-3 or TRBV12-4 to TRBJ1-6, with D maybe TRBD1 (6 bases). The CDR3 contains 13 residues. Trimming stripped 6 bases from V and 10 bases from J, with 13 bases between. CDR3 sequence (DNA): TGTGCCAGCAGCCCCTCCAGGGGATCACCCCTCCACTTT. This translates into CASSPSRGSPLHF.

The J gene is TRBJ1-6, the V gene TRBV6-6, with 7 bases fitting TRBD1. This CDR3 spans 14 amino acids. With 7 bases clipped from V and 6 bases from J, the junction kept 6 bases outside the gene matches. CDR1 is MNHNY and CDR2 is SVGAGI in the germline V gene (reference sequence). The chain's CDR3 is CASISDRTNSPLHF. CDR3 DNA: TGTGCCAGCATCTCGGACAGGACTAATTCACCCCTCCACTTT.

V and J are TRBV12-3 or TRBV12-4 and TRBJ2-7; 9 nucleotides match TRBD2. The CDR3 length is 13 residues. The V gene end was trimmed by 3 bases and the J gene end by 7 bases; junction bases not matched to a gene: 4. The CDR3 region is CASSLGLAGEQYV. CDR3 DNA: TGTGCCAGCAGTTTGGGACTAGCTGGGGAGCAGTACGTC.